At least ten counts were recorded for the clone carrying this T cell receptor beta chain. Antigen unknown. Library preparation for TCR beta used quantitative 5'-RACE with molecular barcodes. Via MiXCR, TCRdb re-called the 5' RACE reads, giving one row per CDR3 protein. The sample includes around 490,000 distinct CDR3 sequences, roughly 5.2% of them seen just once. This entry belongs to a study of CD8 T cells in ankylosing spondylitis. Trimming left V 3 bases short and J 4 bases short, with 10 bases between. Germline CDR1 SGHTA, CDR2 FQGNSA. There are 14 residues in the CDR3. Study-wide findings and caveats: Clones linked to the disease showed a CD8+ phenotype. They occurred at relatively low frequencies in peripheral blood. The authors reported significant enrichment of disease-linked clones in matched ankylosing spondylitis synovial fluid. A TCR beta motif of under 10 highly homologous variants appeared characteristic of ankylosing spondylitis blood.

Sequencing was done on a sample of blood, either unsorted or a sorted T cell fraction (not recorded which). V gene TRBV7-2 combines with J gene TRBJ2-1, with D tentatively TRBD2 (5 bases). This clonotype was sampled from a male donor with ankylosing spondylitis. The CDR3 here is CASSFGVVYNEQFF. The CDR3 DNA follows: TGTGCCAGCAGCTTCGGGGTTGTATACAATGAGCAGTTCTTC.